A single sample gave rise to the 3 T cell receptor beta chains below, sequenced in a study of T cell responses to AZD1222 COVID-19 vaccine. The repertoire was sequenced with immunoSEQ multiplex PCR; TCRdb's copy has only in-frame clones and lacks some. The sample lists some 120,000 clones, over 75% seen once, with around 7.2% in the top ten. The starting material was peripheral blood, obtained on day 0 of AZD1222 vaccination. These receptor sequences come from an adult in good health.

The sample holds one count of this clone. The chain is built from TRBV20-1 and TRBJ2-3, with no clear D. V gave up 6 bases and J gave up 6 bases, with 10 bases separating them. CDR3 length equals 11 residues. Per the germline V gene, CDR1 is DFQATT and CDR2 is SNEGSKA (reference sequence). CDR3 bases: TGCAGTGCCTCACGAGTGGATACGCAGTATTTT. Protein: CSASRVDTQYF.

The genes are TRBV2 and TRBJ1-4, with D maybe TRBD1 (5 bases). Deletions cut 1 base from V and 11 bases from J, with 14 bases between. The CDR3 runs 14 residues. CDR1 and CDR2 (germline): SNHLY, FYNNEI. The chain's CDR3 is CASSEGDGGVKLFF. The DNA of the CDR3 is TGTGCCAGCAGTGAAGGGGACGGCGGGGTGAAACTGTTTTTT.

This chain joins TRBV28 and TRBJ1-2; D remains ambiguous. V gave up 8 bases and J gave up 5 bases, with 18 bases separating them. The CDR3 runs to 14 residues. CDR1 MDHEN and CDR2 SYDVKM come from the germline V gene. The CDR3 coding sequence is TGTGCCAGCGCCTACAGTGGGGTTAGATATGGCTACACCTTC. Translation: CASAYSGVRYGYTF.